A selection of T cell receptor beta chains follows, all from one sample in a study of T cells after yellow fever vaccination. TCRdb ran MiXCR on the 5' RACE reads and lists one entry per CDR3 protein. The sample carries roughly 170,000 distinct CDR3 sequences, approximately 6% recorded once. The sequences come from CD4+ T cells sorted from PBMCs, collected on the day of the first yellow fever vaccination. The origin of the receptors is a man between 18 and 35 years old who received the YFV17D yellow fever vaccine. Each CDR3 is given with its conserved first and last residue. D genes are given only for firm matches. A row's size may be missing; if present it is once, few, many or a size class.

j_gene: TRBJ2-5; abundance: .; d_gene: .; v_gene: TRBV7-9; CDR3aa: CASSLGPSQYF; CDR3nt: TGTGCCAGCAGCTTGGGCCCCTCCCAGTACTTC
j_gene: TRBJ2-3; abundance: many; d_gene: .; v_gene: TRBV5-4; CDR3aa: CASSLGGSPTDTQYF; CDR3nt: TGTGCCAGCAGCTTGGGAGGGTCCCCAACAGATACGCAGTATTTT
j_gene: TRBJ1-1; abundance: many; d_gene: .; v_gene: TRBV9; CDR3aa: CASSVEVLGNTEAFF; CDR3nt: TGTGCCAGCAGCGTGGAGGTCTTGGGGAACACTGAAGCTTTCTTT
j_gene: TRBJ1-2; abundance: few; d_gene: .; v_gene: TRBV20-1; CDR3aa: CSARNPPIDVGYTF; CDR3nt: TGCAGTGCTAGAAACCCCCCGATCGATGTTGGCTACACCTTC
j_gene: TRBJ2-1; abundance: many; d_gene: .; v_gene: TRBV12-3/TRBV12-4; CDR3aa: CASSLGPGNEQFF; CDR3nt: TGTGCCAGCAGTTTGGGGCCTGGCAATGAGCAGTTCTTC
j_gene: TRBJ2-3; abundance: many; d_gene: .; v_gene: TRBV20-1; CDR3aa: CSASLPGYTDTQYF; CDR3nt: TGCAGTGCTAGCCTCCCGGGGTACACAGATACGCAGTATTTT
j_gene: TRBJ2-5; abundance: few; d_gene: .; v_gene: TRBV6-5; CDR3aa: CASSYLSGDRRTQYF; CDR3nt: TGTGCCAGCAGTTACTTGTCAGGGGACCGAAGGACCCAGTACTTC
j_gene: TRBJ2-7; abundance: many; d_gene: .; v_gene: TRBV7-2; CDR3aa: CASSLFRRGEQYF; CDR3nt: TGTGCCAGCAGCTTATTCCGACGGGGCGAGCAGTACTTC
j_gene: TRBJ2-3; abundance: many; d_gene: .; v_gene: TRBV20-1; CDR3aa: CSARENRGSPDTQYF; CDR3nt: TGCAGTGCTAGAGAAAACCGGGGAAGCCCAGATACGCAGTATTTT
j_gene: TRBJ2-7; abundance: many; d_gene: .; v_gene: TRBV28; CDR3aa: CAARGVSYEQYF; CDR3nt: TGTGCCGCCAGGGGGGTATCCTACGAGCAGTACTTC
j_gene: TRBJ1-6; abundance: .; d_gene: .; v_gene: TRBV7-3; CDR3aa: CASSLDPGANSPLHF; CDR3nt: TGTGCCAGCAGCTTAGATCCTGGGGCTAATTCACCCCTCCACTTT
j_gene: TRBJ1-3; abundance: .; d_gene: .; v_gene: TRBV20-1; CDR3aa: CSARGGSGNTIYF; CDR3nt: TGCAGTGCTAGGGGCGGGTCTGGAAACACCATATATTTT
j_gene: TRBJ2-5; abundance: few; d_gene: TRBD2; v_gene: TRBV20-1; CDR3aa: CSARGASGGARETQYF; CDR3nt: TGCAGTGCTAGAGGGGCTAGCGGGGGGGCCAGAGAGACCCAGTACTTC
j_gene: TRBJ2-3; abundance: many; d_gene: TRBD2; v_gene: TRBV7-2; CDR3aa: CASTFPAGGLADTQYF; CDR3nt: TGTGCCAGCACCTTCCCGGCGGGGGGGCTTGCAGATACGCAGTATTTT
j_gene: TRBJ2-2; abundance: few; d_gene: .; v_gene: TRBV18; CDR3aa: CASSPNTVTGELFF; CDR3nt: TGTGCCAGCTCACCAAACACTGTAACCGGGGAGCTGTTTTTT
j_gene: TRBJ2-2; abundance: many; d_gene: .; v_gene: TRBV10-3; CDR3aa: CAISESLSATGELFF; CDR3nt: TGTGCCATCAGTGAGTCTTTGTCCGCAACCGGGGAGCTGTTTTTT
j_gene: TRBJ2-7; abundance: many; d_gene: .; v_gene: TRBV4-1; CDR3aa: CASSRTGTLPVFEQYF; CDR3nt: TGCGCCAGCAGCCGCACCGGGACTCTCCCCGTCTTTGAGCAGTACTTC
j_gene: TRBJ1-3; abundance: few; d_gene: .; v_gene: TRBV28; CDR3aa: CASSWGLKPGNTIYF; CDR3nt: TGTGCCAGCAGTTGGGGCCTAAAGCCTGGAAACACCATATATTTT
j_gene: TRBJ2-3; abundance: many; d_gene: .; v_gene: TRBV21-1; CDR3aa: CASSQRGDSSDTQYF; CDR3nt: TGTGCCAGCAGCCAGAGGGGGGACTCTTCGGATACGCAGTATTTT
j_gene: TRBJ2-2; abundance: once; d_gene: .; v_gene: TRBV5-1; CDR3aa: CASSSAGPGELFF; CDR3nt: TGCGCCAGCAGCTCGGCGGGTCCCGGGGAGCTGTTTTTT
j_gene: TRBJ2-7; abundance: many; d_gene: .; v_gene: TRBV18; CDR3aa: CASSPSGRYTEQYF; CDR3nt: TGTGCCAGCTCACCAAGTGGACGGTATACCGAGCAGTACTTC
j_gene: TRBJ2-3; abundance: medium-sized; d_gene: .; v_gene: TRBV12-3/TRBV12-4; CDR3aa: CASSFWTASTDTQYF; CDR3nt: TGTGCCAGCAGTTTCTGGACAGCTAGCACAGATACGCAGTATTTT
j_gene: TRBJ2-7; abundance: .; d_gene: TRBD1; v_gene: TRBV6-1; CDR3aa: CASSAYRGPYEQYF; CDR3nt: TGTGCCAGCAGTGCCTACAGGGGCCCCTACGAGCAGTACTTC
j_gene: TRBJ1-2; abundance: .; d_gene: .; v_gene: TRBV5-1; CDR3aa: CASSLVGGGYTF; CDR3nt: TGCGCCAGCAGCTTGGTGGGGGGTGGCTACACCTTC
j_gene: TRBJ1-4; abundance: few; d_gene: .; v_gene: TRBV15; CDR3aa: CATSRAGQGEKLFF; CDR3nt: TGTGCCACCAGCAGAGCGGGGCAGGGTGAAAAACTGTTTTTT
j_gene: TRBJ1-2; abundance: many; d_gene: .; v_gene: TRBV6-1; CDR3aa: CASSRGSDYGYTF; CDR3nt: TGTGCCAGCAGCCGGGGGTCGGACTATGGCTACACCTTC
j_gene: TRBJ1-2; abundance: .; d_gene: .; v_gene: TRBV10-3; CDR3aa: CAISVDSYGYTF; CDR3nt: TGTGCCATCAGTGTGGACAGCTATGGCTACACCTTC
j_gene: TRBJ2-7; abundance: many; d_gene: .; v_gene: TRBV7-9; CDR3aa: CASSLGGITYEQYF; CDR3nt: TGTGCCAGCAGCTTAGGGGGAATCACCTACGAGCAGTACTTC
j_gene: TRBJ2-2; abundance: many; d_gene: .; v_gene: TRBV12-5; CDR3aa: CASGLARTANTGELFF; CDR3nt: TGTGCTAGTGGTTTGGCCAGAACCGCGAACACCGGGGAGCTGTTTTTT
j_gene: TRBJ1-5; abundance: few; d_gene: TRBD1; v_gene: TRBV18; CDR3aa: CASSLGQASSQPQHF; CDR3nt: TGTGCCAGCTCACTGGGACAGGCCTCAAGTCAGCCCCAGCATTTT
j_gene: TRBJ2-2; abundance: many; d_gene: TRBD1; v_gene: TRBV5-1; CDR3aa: CASRSRQGIAGELFF; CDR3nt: TGCGCCAGCAGGTCCCGACAGGGGATAGCCGGGGAGCTGTTTTTT
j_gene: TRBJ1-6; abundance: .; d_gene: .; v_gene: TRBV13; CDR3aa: CASSQARRGPLHF; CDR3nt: TGTGCCAGCAGCCAAGCCCGGCGGGGGCCCCTCCACTTT
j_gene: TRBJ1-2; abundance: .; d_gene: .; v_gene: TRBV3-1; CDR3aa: CASSQGPGNYGYTF; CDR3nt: TGTGCCAGCAGCCAAGGGCCCGGGAACTATGGCTACACCTTC
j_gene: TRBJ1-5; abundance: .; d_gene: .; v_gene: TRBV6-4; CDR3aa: CASSGDLHQPQHF; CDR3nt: TGTGCCAGCAGTGGGGACCTACATCAGCCCCAGCATTTT
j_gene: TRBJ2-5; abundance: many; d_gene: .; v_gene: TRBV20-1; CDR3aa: CSARDGGGAGETQYF; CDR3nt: TGCAGTGCTAGAGATGGAGGAGGGGCGGGGGAGACCCAGTACTTC
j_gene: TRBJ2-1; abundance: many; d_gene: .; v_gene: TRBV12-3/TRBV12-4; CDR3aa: CASRSQPGSNEQFF; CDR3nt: TGTGCCAGCAGGAGCCAGCCAGGGTCCAATGAGCAGTTCTTC
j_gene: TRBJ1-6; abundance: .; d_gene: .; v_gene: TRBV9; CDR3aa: CASSTSTGLNSPLHF; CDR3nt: TGTGCCAGCAGCACCTCCACAGGGCTTAATTCACCCCTCCACTTT
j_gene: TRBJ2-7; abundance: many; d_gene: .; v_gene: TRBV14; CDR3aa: CASSQAALGGQYF; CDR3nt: TGTGCCAGCAGCCAGGCCGCCCTGGGGGGGCAGTACTTC
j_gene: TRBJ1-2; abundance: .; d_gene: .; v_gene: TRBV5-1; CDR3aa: CASSGAPNYGYTF; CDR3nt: TGCGCCAGCAGCGGGGCCCCAAACTATGGCTACACCTTC
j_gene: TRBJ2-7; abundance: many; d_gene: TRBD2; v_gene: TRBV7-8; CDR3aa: CASSLAGHSYEQYF; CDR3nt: TGTGCCAGCAGTCTAGCGGGGCACTCCTACGAGCAGTACTTC
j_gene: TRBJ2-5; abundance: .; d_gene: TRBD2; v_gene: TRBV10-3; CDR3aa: CAIGSFAGGEETQYF; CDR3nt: TGTGCCATCGGATCCTTCGCGGGGGGTGAGGAGACCCAGTACTTC
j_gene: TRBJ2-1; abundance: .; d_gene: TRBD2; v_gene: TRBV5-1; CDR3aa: CASSGISLAGSPYNEQFF; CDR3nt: TGCGCCAGCAGCGGAATATCCCTAGCGGGCTCCCCCTACAATGAGCAGTTCTTC
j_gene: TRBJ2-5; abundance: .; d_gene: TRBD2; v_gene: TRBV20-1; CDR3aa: CSARGLALGSQETQYF; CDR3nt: TGCAGTGCTAGAGGACTAGCGCTTGGCTCCCAAGAGACCCAGTACTTC
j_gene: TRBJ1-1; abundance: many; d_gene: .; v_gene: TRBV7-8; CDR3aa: CASSLDRHTEAFF; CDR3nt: TGTGCCAGCAGCTTAGACAGGCACACTGAAGCTTTCTTT
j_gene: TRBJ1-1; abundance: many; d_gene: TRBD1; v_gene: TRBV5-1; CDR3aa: CASSFTGDTEAFF; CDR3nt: TGTGCCAGCAGCTTTACAGGGGACACTGAAGCTTTCTTT
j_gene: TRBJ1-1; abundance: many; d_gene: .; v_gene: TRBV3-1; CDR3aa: CASSPELNSAEAFF; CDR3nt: TGTGCCAGCAGCCCTGAATTGAATAGCGCTGAAGCTTTCTTT
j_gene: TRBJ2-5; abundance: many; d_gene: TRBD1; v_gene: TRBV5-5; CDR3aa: CASSRRQGEETQYF; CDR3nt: TGTGCCAGCAGTAGAAGACAGGGAGAAGAGACCCAGTACTTC
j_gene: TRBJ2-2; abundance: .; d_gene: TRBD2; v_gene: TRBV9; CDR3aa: CASMPGGPTGELFF; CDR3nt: TGTGCCAGCATGCCGGGGGGGCCCACCGGGGAGCTGTTTTTT
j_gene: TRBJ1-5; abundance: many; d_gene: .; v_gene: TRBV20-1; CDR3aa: CSARDRRGSNQPQHF; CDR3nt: TGCAGTGCTAGAGATAGGAGGGGTAGCAATCAGCCCCAGCATTTT
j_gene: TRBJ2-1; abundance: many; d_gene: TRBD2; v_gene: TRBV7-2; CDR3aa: CASSSILSGGNNEQFF; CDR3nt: TGTGCCAGCAGCTCCATCCTTAGCGGGGGGAACAATGAGCAGTTCTTC
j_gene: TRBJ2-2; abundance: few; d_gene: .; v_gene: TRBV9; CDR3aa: CASSAQGATGELFF; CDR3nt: TGTGCCAGCAGCGCCCAGGGCGCCACCGGGGAGCTGTTTTTT
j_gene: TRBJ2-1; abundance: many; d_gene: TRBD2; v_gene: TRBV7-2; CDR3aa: CASSLLAGAYNEQFF; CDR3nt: TGTGCCAGCAGCTTATTAGCGGGGGCGTACAATGAGCAGTTCTTC
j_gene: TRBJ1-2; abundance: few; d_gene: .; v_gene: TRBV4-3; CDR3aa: CASSQEGGKGLNNYGYTF; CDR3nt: TGCGCCAGCAGCCAAGAGGGGGGGAAGGGTTTAAATAACTATGGCTACACCTTC
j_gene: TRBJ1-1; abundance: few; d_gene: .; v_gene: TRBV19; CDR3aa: CASSISLNTEAFF; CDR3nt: TGTGCCAGTAGTATCTCACTAAACACTGAAGCTTTCTTT
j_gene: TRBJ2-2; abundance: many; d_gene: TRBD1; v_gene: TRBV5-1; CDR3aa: CASSHGQGMTGELFF; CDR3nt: TGCGCCAGCAGCCATGGACAGGGAATGACCGGGGAGCTGTTTTTT